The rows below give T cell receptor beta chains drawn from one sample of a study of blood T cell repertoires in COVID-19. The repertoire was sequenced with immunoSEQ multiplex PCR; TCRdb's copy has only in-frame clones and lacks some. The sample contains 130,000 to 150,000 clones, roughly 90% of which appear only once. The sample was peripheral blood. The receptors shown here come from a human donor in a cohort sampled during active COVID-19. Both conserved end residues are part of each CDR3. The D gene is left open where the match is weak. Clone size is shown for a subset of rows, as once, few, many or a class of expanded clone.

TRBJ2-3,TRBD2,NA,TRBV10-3,CAMGSGGTDTQYF,TGTGCCATGGGTAGCGGGGGCACAGATACGCAGTATTTT
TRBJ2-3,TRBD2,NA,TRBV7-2,CASSARTSPDTQYF,TGTGCCAGCAGCGCAAGGACTAGCCCAGATACGCAGTATTTT
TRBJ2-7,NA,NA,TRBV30,CAWSVGQTVAWQYF,TGTGCCTGGAGTGTTGGTCAGACAGTTGCGTGGCAGTACTTC
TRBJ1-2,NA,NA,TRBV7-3,CASSPNRLDGYTF,TGTGCCAGCAGCCCGAACAGGTTGGATGGCTACACCTTC
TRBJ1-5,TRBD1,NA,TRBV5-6,CASSLGAGGSQPQHF,TGTGCCAGCAGCTTGGGCGCAGGGGGCAGTCAGCCCCAGCATTTT
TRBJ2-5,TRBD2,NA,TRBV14,CASSQALAVQETQYF,TGTGCCAGCAGCCAAGCACTAGCGGTTCAAGAGACCCAGTACTTC
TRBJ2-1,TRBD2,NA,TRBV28,CASSLLIAGGYNEQFF,TGTGCCAGCAGTTTACTCATAGCGGGGGGGTACAATGAGCAGTTCTTC
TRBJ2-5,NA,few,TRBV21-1,CASLAGGMETQYF,TGTGCCAGTCTAGCGGGAGGGATGGAGACCCAGTACTTC
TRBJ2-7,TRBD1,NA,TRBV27,CASSFYRGSYEQYF,TGTGCCAGCAGTTTCTACAGGGGCTCCTACGAGCAGTACTTC
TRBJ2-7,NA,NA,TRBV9,CASSRDGGIFPYEQYF,TGTGCCAGCAGCAGAGACGGAGGGATATTTCCCTACGAGCAGTACTTC